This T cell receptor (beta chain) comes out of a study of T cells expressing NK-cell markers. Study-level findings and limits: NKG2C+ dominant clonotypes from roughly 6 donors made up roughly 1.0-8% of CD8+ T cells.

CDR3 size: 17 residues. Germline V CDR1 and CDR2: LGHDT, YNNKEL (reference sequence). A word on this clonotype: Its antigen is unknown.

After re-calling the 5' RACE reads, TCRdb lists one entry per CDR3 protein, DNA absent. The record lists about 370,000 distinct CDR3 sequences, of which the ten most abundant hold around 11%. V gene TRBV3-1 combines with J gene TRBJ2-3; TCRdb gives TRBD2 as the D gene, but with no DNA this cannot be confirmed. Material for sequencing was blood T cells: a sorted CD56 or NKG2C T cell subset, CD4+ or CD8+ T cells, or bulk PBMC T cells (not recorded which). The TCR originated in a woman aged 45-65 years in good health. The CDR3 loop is CASSQEGLADSTDTQYF.